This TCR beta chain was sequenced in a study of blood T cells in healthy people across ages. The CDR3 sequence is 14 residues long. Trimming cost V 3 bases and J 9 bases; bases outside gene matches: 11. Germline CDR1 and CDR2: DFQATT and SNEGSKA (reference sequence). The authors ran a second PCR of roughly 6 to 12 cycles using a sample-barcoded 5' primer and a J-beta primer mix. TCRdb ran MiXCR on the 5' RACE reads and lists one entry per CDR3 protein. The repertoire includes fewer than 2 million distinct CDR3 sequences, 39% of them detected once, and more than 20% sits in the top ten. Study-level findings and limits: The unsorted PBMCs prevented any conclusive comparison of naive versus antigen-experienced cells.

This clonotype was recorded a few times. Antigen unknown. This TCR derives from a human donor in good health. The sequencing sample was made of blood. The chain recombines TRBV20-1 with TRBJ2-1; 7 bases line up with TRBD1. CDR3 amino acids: CSASRDRAYGEQFF. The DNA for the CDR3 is TGCAGTGCTAGTCGGGACAGAGCTTATGGTGAGCAGTTCTTC.